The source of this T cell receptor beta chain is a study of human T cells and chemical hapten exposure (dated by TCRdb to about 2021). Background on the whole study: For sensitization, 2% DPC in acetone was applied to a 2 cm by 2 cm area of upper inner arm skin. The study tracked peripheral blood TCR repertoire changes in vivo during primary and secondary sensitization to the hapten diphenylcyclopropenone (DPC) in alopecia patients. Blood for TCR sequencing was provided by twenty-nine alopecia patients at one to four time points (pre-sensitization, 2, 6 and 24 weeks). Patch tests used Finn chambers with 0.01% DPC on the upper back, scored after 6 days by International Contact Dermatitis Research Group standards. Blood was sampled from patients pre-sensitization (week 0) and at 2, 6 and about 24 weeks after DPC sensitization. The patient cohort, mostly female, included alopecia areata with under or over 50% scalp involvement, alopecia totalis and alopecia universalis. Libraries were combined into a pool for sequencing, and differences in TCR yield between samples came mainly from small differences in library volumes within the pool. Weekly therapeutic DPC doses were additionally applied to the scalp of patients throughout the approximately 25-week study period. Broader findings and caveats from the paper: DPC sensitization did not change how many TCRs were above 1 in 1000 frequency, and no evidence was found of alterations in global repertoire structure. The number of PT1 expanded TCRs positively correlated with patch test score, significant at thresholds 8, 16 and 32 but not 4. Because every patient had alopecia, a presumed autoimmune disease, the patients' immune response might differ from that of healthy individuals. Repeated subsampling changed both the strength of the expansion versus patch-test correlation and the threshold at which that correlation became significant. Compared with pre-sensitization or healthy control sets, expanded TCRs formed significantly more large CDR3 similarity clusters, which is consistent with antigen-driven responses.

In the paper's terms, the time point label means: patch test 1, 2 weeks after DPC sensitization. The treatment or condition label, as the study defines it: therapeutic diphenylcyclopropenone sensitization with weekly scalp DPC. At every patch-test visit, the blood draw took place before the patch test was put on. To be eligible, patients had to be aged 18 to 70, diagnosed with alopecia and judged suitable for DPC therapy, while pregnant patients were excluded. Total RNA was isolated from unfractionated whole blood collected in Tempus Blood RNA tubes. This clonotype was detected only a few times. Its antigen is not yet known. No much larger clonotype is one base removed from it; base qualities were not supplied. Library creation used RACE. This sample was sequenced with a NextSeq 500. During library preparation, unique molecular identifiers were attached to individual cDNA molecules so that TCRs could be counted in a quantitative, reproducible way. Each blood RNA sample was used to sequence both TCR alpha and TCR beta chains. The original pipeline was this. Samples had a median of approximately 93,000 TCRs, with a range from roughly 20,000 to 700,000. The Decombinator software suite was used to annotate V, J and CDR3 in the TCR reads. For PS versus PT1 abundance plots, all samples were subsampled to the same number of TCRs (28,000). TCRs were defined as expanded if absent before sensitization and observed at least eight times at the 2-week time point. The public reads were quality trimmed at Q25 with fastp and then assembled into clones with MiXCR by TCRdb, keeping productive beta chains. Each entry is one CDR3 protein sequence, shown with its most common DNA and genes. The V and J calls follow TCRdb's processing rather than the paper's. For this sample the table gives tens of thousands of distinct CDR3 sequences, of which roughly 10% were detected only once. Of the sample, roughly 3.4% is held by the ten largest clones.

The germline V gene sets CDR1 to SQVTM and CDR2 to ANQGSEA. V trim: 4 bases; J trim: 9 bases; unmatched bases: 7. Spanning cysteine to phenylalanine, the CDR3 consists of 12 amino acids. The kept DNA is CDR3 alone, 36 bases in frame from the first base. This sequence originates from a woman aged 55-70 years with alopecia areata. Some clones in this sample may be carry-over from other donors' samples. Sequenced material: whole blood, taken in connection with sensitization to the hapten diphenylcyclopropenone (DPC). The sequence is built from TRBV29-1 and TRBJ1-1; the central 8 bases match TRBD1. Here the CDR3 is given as CSVGRQGSQAFF. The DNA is TGCAGCGTTGGGAGACAGGGGTCTCAAGCTTTCTTT.